Following are 12 T cell receptor beta chains from one sample sequenced in a study of cytomegalovirus exposure and HLA in healthy donors. Amplification used 60 Vbeta primers and 13 Jbeta primers. Clones were read by immunoSEQ multiplex PCR, and TCRdb kept only the in-frame ones, dropping some. This sample has approximately 260,000 clones, with about 93% found just once. The sample was PBMCs. The source is a girl between 2 and 10 years old in good health and CMV-seronegative.

This clone was seen only once. The rearrangement joins TRBV5-4 to TRBJ1-2, with a tentative D call TRBD1 (6 bases). The V gene's germline CDR1 is SGHNT and CDR2 YYREEE (reference sequence). V shed 0 bases and J shed 4 bases, with 10 bases lying between them. CDR3 size: 14 residues. This CDR3 is CASSLEQGGYGYTF. CDR3 DNA sequence: TGTGCCAGCAGCTTGGAACAGGGCGGCTATGGCTACACCTTC.

V is TRBV27 and J is TRBJ2-5; D is perhaps TRBD1 (6 bases). Trimming removed 6 bases at V and 5 bases at J, with 22 bases between. Germline lookup yields CDR1 MNHEY and CDR2 SMNVEV (reference sequence). CDR3 length: 16 amino acids. Here the CDR3 reads CASSHRVGTALETQYF. CDR3 nucleotides: TGTGCCAGCAGCCACAGGGTAGGGACGGCCCTGGAGACCCAGTACTTC.

The chain has TRBV30 and TRBJ1-6; maybe TRBD1 (6 bases). V was trimmed by 4 bases and J by 7 bases, leaving 11 bases between them. The CDR3 sequence is 13 residues long. Looked up from germline, CDR1 is GTSNPN and CDR2 is SVGIG (reference sequence). The CDR3 is CAWTPQGNSPLHF. The CDR3 bases are TGTGCCTGGACACCCCAGGGGAATTCACCCCTCCACTTT.

The CDR3 is CASSHGSADLNYHNEQFF. The CDR3 DNA is TGCGCCAGCAGTCACGGGAGCGCCGACCTCAACTATCACAATGAGCAGTTCTTC. The V and J genes are TRBV10-1 and TRBJ2-1; a weak D match, TRBD2 (6 bases). With 5 bases removed from V and 5 bases from J, the gap between germline ends came to 25 bases. Germline-derived CDR1 and CDR2 are WNHNN and SYGVQD (reference sequence). The CDR3 sequence is 18 residues long.

This chain joins TRBV6-1 and TRBJ2-3, with D possibly TRBD2 on 5 matching bases. Germline lookup yields CDR1 MNHNS and CDR2 SASEGT. V was clipped by 1 base and J by 7 bases, with 6 bases between them. There are 12 residues in the CDR3. CDR3: CASSEGGNTQYF. The CDR3 nucleotides read TGTGCCAGCAGTGAAGGAGGGAATACGCAGTATTTT.

This rearrangement joins TRBV6-5 to TRBJ2-3; tentative D call: TRBD2 (6 bases). CDR1 MNHEY and CDR2 SVGAGI come from the germline V gene. V was shortened by 6 bases and J by 2 bases, with 12 bases between the two germline ends. The length of the CDR3 is 14 residues. The chain's CDR3 is CASRGGGSTDTQYF. In nucleotides, the CDR3 is TGTGCCAGCAGGGGAGGAGGGTCCACAGATACGCAGTATTTT.

The CDR3 here is CASSGGGSPLHF. CDR3 DNA: TGTGCCAGCAGCGGGGGGGGTTCACCCCTCCACTTT. The V and J genes are TRBV27 and TRBJ1-6; D is perhaps TRBD1 (5 bases). V was clipped by 6 bases and J by 9 bases, with 9 bases between them. CDR1 MNHEY and CDR2 SMNVEV come from the germline V gene (reference sequence). The CDR3 covers 12 residues.

The chain is built from TRBV7-8 and TRBJ1-1; 8 bases are shared with TRBD1. Germline CDR1 and CDR2: SGHVS and FQNEAQ. CDR3 length: 15 amino acids. Trimming cost V 0 bases and J 6 bases; bases outside gene matches: 6. The CDR3 DNA reads as TGTGCCAGCAGCTTAGCATTGCAGGGGGCCGCTGAAGCTTTCTTT. Translated, it gives CASSLALQGAAEAFF.

The chain uses TRBV28 and TRBJ2-5; 9 nucleotides align to TRBD1. The better agreement between TRBJ2-7 and the DNA end casts doubt on the J call. The CDR3 length is 13 residues. The V gene's germline CDR1 is MDHEN and CDR2 SYDVKM. The CDR3 DNA follows: TGTGCCACCGCACAGGGGGCGGTATACGAGCAGTACTTC. Its protein product is CATAQGAVYEQYF.

This chain links TRBV6-1 with TRBJ2-7; no clear D. Germline V lookup: CDR1 MNHNS, CDR2 SASEGT. This CDR3 has 14 amino acids. Trimming pared 2 bases from V and 3 bases from J, leaving 11 bases between. CDR3 DNA sequence: TGTGCCAGCAGTGAAAGCTATACCTTCTACGAGCAGTACTTC. It specifies CASSESYTFYEQYF.

This clone was recorded only once. The V and J genes are TRBV7-8 and TRBJ2-7, with 10 positions matching TRBD2. Looked up from germline, CDR1 is SGHVS and CDR2 is FQNEAQ. The J segment lost 5 bases and the V segment lost 2 bases, leaving 0 bases of the junction unmatched. The CDR3 runs 13 residues. The CDR3 here is CASSLLAGDEQYF. As DNA, the CDR3 is TGTGCCAGCAGCTTACTAGCGGGAGACGAGCAGTACTTC.

This clone was detected once. This chain connects TRBV28 to TRBJ2-3; TRBD2 matches at 8 bases. This CDR3 comprises 15 residues. Germline V gives CDR1 MDHEN, CDR2 SYDVKM. V shed 5 bases and J 1 base; nucleotides not matched to a gene: 5. In nucleotides, the CDR3 is TGTGCCAGCAGTCCTCCGCGGGGGGGCACAGATACGCAGTATTTT. Encoded protein: CASSPPRGGTDTQYF.